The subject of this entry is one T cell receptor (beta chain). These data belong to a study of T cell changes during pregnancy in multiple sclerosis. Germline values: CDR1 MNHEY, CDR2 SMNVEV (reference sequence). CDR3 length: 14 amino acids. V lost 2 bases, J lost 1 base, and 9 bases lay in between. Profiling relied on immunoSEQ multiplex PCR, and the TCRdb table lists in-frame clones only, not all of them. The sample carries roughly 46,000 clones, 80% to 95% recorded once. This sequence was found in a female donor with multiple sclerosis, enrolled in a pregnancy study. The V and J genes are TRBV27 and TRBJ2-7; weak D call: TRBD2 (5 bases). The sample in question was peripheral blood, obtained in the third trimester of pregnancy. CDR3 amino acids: CASSLEGESYEQYF. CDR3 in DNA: TGTGCCAGCAGTTTAGAGGGAGAATCCTACGAGCAGTACTTC.